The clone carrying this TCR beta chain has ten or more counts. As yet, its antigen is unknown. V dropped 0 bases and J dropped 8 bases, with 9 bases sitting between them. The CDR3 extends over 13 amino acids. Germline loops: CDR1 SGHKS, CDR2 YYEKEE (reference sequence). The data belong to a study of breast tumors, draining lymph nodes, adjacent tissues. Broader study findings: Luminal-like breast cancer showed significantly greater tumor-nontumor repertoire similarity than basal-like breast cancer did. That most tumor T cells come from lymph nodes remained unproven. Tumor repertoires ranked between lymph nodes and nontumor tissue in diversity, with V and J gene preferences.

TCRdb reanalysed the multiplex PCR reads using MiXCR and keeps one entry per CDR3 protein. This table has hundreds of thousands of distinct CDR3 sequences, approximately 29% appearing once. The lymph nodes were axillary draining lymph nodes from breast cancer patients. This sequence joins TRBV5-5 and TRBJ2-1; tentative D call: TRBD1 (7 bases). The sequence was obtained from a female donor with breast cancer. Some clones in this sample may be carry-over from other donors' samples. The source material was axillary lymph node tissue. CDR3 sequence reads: CASSLARGDEQFF. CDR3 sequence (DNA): TGTGCCAGCAGCTTGGCCAGGGGGGATGAGCAGTTCTTC.